The TCR beta chain described here comes from a study of shared clonotypes between healthy human individuals. Findings and caveats of the study: Rarefaction analysis demonstrated incomplete sorted-subset sequencing notwithstanding large depth. Four donors had around 5.2% of their naive CD4 clonotypes in common.

V trimming: 2 bases; J trimming: 3 bases; junction bases outside the gene matches: 7. The CDR3 runs to 15 residues. Germline-derived CDR1 and CDR2 are SGHKS and YYEKEE (reference sequence). TCRdb's copy holds only in-frame clones and misses some; the assay was immunoSEQ multiplex PCR. The sample consists of around 1 million clones, 60% to 85% of them appearing once. Details on this clone: Its antigen remains unknown.

The V call is TRBV5-5, the J call TRBJ1-2, with 7 bases that match TRBD1. The sequence was collected from a man aged 18 to 29 in good health. The sequencing sample was made of memory CD4+ T cells sorted from blood. The subset was: CD45RA-negative fraction. The CDR3 here is CASSFSQGQYYGYTF. CDR3 nucleotides: TGTGCCAGCAGCTTCTCTCAGGGACAGTACTATGGCTACACCTTC.